The clone carrying this TCR beta chain was observed a handful of times. Its specificity is unknown. Every sample had a minimum of 6.5 million PBMCs isolated. This entry belongs to a study of blood T cells in healthy people across ages. Study-level points and caveats: TCR beta diversity per million T cells fell roughly linearly with age.

Germline assignment: CDR1 DFQATT and CDR2 SNEGSKA (reference sequence). V lost 0 bases to trimming and J lost 5 bases, with 10 bases between them. The CDR3 runs 13 residues. Together with a sample-barcoded 5' primer, a J-beta primer mix was included in a second PCR lasting roughly 6 to 12 cycles. Using its own MiXCR run on the 5' RACE reads, TCRdb lists one record per CDR3 protein. Of 600,000 to 900,000 distinct CDR3 sequences detected, 20% to 30% appear once; the ten largest clones hold around 3%. The same data also contributed to another study, on T cells of mothers and their children. That study adds: All extracted RNA went into cDNA synthesis, about 1.4 ug per 15 ul. In unrelated and related pairs, TCR recombination output is shaped in a similar way by thymic selection.

This chain uses TRBV20-1 with TRBJ2-5, with D perhaps assigned TRBD1 or TRBD2 (5 bases each). This receptor was obtained from a boy aged 10-17 years in good health. Sequencing was done on a sample of blood. The CDR3 nucleotides are TGCAGTGCTAGAGACCGGTGGGGGGAGACCCAGTACTTC. Its protein product is CSARDRWGETQYF.